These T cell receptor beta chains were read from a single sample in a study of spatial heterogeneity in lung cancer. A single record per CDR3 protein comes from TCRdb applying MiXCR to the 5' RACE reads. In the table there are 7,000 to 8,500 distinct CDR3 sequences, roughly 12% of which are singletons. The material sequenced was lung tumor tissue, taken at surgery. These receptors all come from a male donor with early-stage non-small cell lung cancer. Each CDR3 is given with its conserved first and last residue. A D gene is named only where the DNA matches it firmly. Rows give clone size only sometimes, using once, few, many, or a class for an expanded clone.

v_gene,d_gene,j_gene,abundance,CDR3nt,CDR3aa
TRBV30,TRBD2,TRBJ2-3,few,TGTGCCTGGGGACTAGCAGGGGATACGCAGTATTTT,CAWGLAGDTQYF
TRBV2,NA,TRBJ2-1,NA,TGTGCCAGCAGTGAACTAACAGGGTACAATGAGCAGTTCTTC,CASSELTGYNEQFF
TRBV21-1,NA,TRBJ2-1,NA,TGTGCCAGCAGCAAACCCCCTGGGACTAGCGGGAATGAGCAGTTCTTC,CASSKPPGTSGNEQFF
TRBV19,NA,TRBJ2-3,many,TGTGCCAGTAGCCCCGAATGGGAAGATACGCAGTATTTT,CASSPEWEDTQYF
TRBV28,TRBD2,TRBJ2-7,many,TGTGCCAGCATCCCGGGGGGGGGCTACGAGCAGTACTTC,CASIPGGGYEQYF
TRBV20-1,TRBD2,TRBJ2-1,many,TGCAGTGCTATAATACTAGCGGGAGGGCCTGTCGATGAGCAGTTCTTC,CSAIILAGGPVDEQFF
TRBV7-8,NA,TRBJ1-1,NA,TGTGCCAGCAGCTTACAGGGGAGGAGCACTGAAGCTTTCTTT,CASSLQGRSTEAFF
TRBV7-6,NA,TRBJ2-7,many,TGTGCCAGCAGCTCCGGGCCGAATTACGAGCAGTACTTC,CASSSGPNYEQYF
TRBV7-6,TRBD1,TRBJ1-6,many,TGTGCCAGCAGCTTACGGACAGGCAATTCACCCCTCCACTTT,CASSLRTGNSPLHF
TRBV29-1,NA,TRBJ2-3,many,TGCAGCGTTGAGCGGGACAGCACAGATACGCAGTATTTT,CSVERDSTDTQYF
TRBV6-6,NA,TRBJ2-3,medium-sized,TGTGCCAGCAGTAAGACAGATACGCAGTATTTT,CASSKTDTQYF
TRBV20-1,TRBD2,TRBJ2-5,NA,TGCAGTGCTAGATGGAGCGGGAGGGTGGAGACCCAGTACTTC,CSARWSGRVETQYF
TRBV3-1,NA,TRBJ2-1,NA,TGTGCCAGCAGCACAAACAATGAGCAGTTCTTC,CASSTNNEQFF
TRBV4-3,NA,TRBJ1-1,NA,TGCGCCAGCAGCACGAACACGAACACTGAAGCTTTCTTT,CASSTNTNTEAFF
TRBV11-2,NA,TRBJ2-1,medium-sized,TGTGCCAGCAGTCCCTCCGGAAATGAGCAGTTCTTC,CASSPSGNEQFF
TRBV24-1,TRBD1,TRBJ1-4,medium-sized,TGTGCCACCAGTCAACCGGGACAGTATGAAAAACTGTTTTTT,CATSQPGQYEKLFF
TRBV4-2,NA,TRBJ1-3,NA,TGTGCCAGCAGCCAAGATCAGGTCAGGGGAGTTAATGGAAACACCATATATTTT,CASSQDQVRGVNGNTIYF
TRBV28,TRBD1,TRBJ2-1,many,TGTGCCCTTCGGACAGGGGGCAATGAGCAGTTCTTC,CALRTGGNEQFF
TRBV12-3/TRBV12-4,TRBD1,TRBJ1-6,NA,TGTGCCAGCACCCTGACAGGGGTTAATTCACCCCTCCACTTT,CASTLTGVNSPLHF
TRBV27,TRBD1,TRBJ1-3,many,TGTGCCAGCAGAAGGACAGGGGGATTTGGAAACACCATATATTTT,CASRRTGGFGNTIYF
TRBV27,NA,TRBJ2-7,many,TGTGCCAGCAGTTTATCGCTGTTTGGGGGCTACGAGCAGTACTTC,CASSLSLFGGYEQYF
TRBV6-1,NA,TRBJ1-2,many,TGTGCCAGCAGTGAAAGGGTCAACGGCTACACCTTC,CASSERVNGYTF
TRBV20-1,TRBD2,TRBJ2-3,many,TGCAGTGCTAGCGCGGGAGCGATGACAGATACGCAGTATTTT,CSASAGAMTDTQYF
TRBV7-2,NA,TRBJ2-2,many,TGTGCCAGCGGGAGAGACTCCTACGGCACCGGGGAGCTGTTTTTT,CASGRDSYGTGELFF
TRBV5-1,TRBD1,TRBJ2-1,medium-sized,TGCGCCAGCAGCAGACAGGGCAGCTCCTACAATGAGCAGTTCTTC,CASSRQGSSYNEQFF
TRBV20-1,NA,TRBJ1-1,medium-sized,TGCAGTGCTAGAGATCCGAGCAGGGGAGGAACTGAAGCTTTCTTT,CSARDPSRGGTEAFF
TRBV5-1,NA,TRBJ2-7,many,TGCGCCAGCAGCTTCGGACCCCGCTACGAGCAGTACTTC,CASSFGPRYEQYF
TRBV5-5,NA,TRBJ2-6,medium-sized,TGTGCCAGCAACCCCCTGGCCGGGGCCAACGTCCTGACTTTC,CASNPLAGANVLTF
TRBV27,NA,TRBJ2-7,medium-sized,TGTGCCAGCAGTTACAGCTCCTACGAGCAGTACTTC,CASSYSSYEQYF
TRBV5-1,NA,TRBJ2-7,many,TGCGCCAGCAGCTTGGGTGCCCTGAGCTCCTACGAGCAGTACTTC,CASSLGALSSYEQYF
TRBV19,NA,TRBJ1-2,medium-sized,TGTGCCAGTAGCCTTCCTGGGCAGGGTGGCTACACCTTC,CASSLPGQGGYTF
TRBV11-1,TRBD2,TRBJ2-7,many,TGTGCCAGCAGCCACCGGGACAGTGGGACTAGCGGGATTTCCTACGAGCAGTACTTC,CASSHRDSGTSGISYEQYF
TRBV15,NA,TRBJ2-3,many,TGTGCCACCAGCAGCCCGCACCTACGCACAGATACGCAGTATTTT,CATSSPHLRTDTQYF
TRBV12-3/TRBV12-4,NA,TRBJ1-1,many,TGTGCCAGCAGTCTGGACGGGATGAACACTGAAGCTTTCTTT,CASSLDGMNTEAFF
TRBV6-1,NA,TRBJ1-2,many,TGTGCCAGCTGCCTCGACTTCACTTCAAACTATGGCTACACCTTC,CASCLDFTSNYGYTF
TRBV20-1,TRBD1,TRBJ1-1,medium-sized,TGCAGTGCCGAGTCAACCGGGACAGGGAACCAAGCTTTCTTT,CSAESTGTGNQAFF
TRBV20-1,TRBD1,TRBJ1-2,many,TGCAGTGCTAGCGGGACAGACTATGGCTACACCTTC,CSASGTDYGYTF
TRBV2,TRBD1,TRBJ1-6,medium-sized,TGTGCCAGCAGAATAGATGACAGGGACTTTTCACCCCTCCACTTT,CASRIDDRDFSPLHF
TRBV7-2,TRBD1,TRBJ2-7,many,TGTGCCAGCAGCTTAGCGGGGACAGGGGGCTACGAGCAGTACTTC,CASSLAGTGGYEQYF
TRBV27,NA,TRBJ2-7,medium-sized,TGTGCCAGCAGTCCGGTCGACCCCTACGAGCAGTACTTC,CASSPVDPYEQYF